Presented here are 9 T cell receptor beta chains from one specimen sequenced in a study of blood T cell repertoires in COVID-19. Sequencing was performed with immunoSEQ multiplex PCR; in TCRdb, only in-frame clones are kept and a portion is missing. The table records approximately 230,000 clones, roughly four fifths of them present only once. The sequencing input was PBMCs or T cells enriched from blood (not recorded which). The receptors stem from a man in his forties or fifties who had recovered from COVID-19.

V usage is TRBV28 and J usage is TRBJ1-1; the match to TRBD1 covers 8 bases. The germline V gene has CDR1 MDHEN and CDR2 SYDVKM. V lost 6 bases, J lost 12 bases, and 9 bases stayed unmatched. CDR3 length: 12 residues. This CDR3 is CASRLRTGLPFF. CDR3 nucleotides: TGTGCCAGCAGACTCCGGACAGGGCTGCCTTTCTTT.

In DNA form, the CDR3 reads TGTGCCAGCAGTCCCCAAACGGGTTACAGGGATCTGAACAATGAGCAGTTCTTC. Translated, it gives CASSPQTGYRDLNNEQFF. This chain joins TRBV27 and TRBJ2-1, with D possibly TRBD1 on 6 matching bases. The CDR3 runs to 18 residues. Germline loops: CDR1 MNHEY, CDR2 SMNVEV (reference sequence). Trimming took off 5 bases at V and 5 bases at J, with 25 bases between the two ends.

This clone came up a few times. The chain joins TRBV9 to TRBJ2-3, with 8 positions matching TRBD1. The CDR3 has 18 residues. J was trimmed by 3 bases and V by 3 bases; bases with no gene match: 15. Germline CDR1 and CDR2: SGDLS and YYNGEE. CDR3 bases: TGTGCCAGCAGCGAACGACCTCTTGACAGGGGAAGAACAGATACGCAGTATTTT. This sequence encodes CASSERPLDRGRTDTQYF.

The chain combines TRBV19 with TRBJ2-2; a possible D gene is TRBD1 (6 bases). From germline, CDR1 is LNHDA and CDR2 SQIVND (reference sequence). Trimming removed 3 bases at V and 3 bases at J, with 20 bases between. The CDR3 spans 18 residues. CDR3 sequence: CASSIPGTLSTDTGELFF. The CDR3 DNA sequence: TGTGCCAGTAGTATCCCCGGGACACTCTCGACGGACACCGGGGAGCTGTTTTTT.

The chain carries TRBV4-1 and TRBJ1-1; TRBD1 agrees at 8 bases. The CDR3 extends over 15 amino acids. The germline V gene encodes CDR1 MGHRA and CDR2 YSYEKL. Trimming cost V 8 bases and J 9 bases; bases outside gene matches: 17. CDR3 region: CASGPIGQGNSQAFF. Here the CDR3 DNA reads TGCGCCAGCGGACCGATTGGACAGGGAAACTCTCAAGCTTTCTTT.

The chain has TRBV6-1 and TRBJ2-3, with a possible D match to TRBD2 (5 bases). Germline V gene lookup returns CDR1 MNHNS and CDR2 SASEGT. The CDR3 has 16 residues. With 1 base removed from V and 6 bases from J, the gap between germline ends came to 17 bases. CDR3 region: CASSEGALSAVDTQYF. CDR3 in DNA: TGTGCCAGCAGTGAAGGGGCACTTAGCGCGGTCGATACGCAGTATTTT.

This chain links TRBV6-2 or TRBV6-3 with TRBJ1-6, with TRBD1 matching over 8 bases. This CDR3 spans 14 amino acids. V gave up 6 bases and J gave up 8 bases; unmatched junction bases: 6. The germline V gene encodes CDR1 MNHEY and CDR2 SVGEGT. The CDR3 loop reads CASSPGTGHSPLHF. The CDR3, as DNA: TGTGCCAGCAGCCCCGGGACAGGCCATTCACCCCTCCACTTT.

The chain couples TRBV18 to TRBJ2-3; possibly TRBD2 for D (6 bases). This CDR3 is 14 amino acids long. From germline, CDR1 is KGHSH and CDR2 LQKENI. Trimming took off 2 bases at V and 6 bases at J, with 12 bases between the two ends. The CDR3 spells CASSPIAEGDTQYF. The CDR3 coding sequence is TGTGCCAGCTCACCAATAGCGGAGGGTGATACGCAGTATTTT.

The CDR3 DNA follows: TGTGCTAGTGGTGACGCCACTATCGACACCGGGGAGCTGTTTTTT. Protein: CASGDATIDTGELFF. This chain connects TRBV12-5 to TRBJ2-2, with D uncertain. The CDR3 is 15 residues long. V shed 5 bases and J shed 3 bases, with 13 bases lying between them. Germline lookup yields CDR1 LGHNT and CDR2 FRNRAP.